This T cell receptor beta chain was documented in a study of T-cell reconstitution after alpha-beta-depleted transplantation in children. Unique molecular identifiers were incorporated into the prepared TCRbeta library. TCRdb re-analysed the PCR reads in MiXCR, keeping a single row per CDR3 protein. The sample has about 900,000 distinct CDR3 sequences; roughly 29% are singletons. The CDR3 length is 14 residues. From germline, CDR1 is LNHDA and CDR2 SQIVND (reference sequence). V lost 7 bases to trimming and J lost 5 bases, with 17 bases between them. The V call is TRBV19, the J call TRBJ2-5; the D gene is possibly TRBD2 (5 bases). The clonotype comes from a boy in the first two years of life who had a stem cell transplant for SCID, so the T cells may come from the graft donor. Material: PBMCs, mostly from graft donor cells, obtained 360 days after TCRalphabeta/CD19-depleted stem cell transplant. The CDR3 bases are TGTGCCAGTAACCGGCGGGCGGACGTCGAGACCCAGTACTTC. The encoded protein is CASNRRADVETQYF.